This T cell receptor (beta chain) is from a study of CD8 T cells in Susac syndrome (dated by TCRdb to 2018 to 2020). General notes on the study: Whether CD8+ T cell activation and differentiation in Susac syndrome was antigen driven was tested using repertoire sequencing.

This clonotype was found a few times. No antigen is known for it. Base qualities are not at hand, and no much larger clone is one base apart. From the cysteine through the phenylalanine, the CDR3 covers 16 amino acids. Of all the DNA, just the CDR3 is kept, 48 bases in frame from base 1. V drops 1 base and J drops 2 bases, leaving 17 bases in between. The germline V gene sets CDR1 to SQVTM and CDR2 to ANQGSEA. Peripheral blood CD8+ and CD4+ T cells from healthy donors, Susac syndrome patients and multiple sclerosis patients were profiled by high-throughput TCR beta sequencing. Healthy donors were included as age- and sex-matched controls. Bulk CD8+ and CD4+ T cells were purified magnetically by negative isolation, whereas CD8+ TEMRA cells were enriched by FACS. Blood was collected in EDTA tubes and processed within 24 hours, with PBMCs isolated through density gradient centrifugation. PBMCs intended for TCR sequencing were frozen in liquid nitrogen and were later thawed in a 37 degrees C water bath. A purity of at least 90% was achieved for sorted or isolated CD4+, CD8+ and CD8+ TEMRA cells.

RNA was extracted with the RNeasy kit and about 0.5 to 1 ug was reverse transcribed using random hexamers. The immunoSEQ multiplex PCR assay, which covers 54 Vbeta and 13 Jbeta segments, was used to amplify TCR beta CDR3 regions. PCR amplification bias was corrected using a synthetic template baseline for primer optimization and computational correction. Per the original workflow: Reads were annotated to V, D and J genes per IMGT and analyzed with immunoSEQ Analyzer, keeping only productive sequences. Clonality was computed as one minus Shannon entropy normalized by log2 of the number of productive unique sequences. For each patient and control, public and private clones were evaluated within the 100 most prevalent clones. Susac-specific clones were defined as absent from healthy and MS cohorts, 850 to 1,300 published viral clones and other ImmuneACCESS disease sequences. TCRdb passed the public sequencing reads through fastp at Q25 and MiXCR, retaining productive beta sequences. CDR3 protein sequences are deduplicated, and each keeps its most common genes and DNA. These V and J calls derive from TCRdb rather than the authors' analysis. This sample holds under 200,000 distinct CDR3 sequences; approximately 93% were observed only once. The leading ten clones occupy 0.1% of the sample.

What the authors observed across the whole study: The TCR sequencing and HLA analysis was acknowledged to have included a relatively small number of individuals.

The sequencing sample was made of CD4+ T cells from PBMCs. The chain uses TRBV29-1 and TRBJ1-1; TRBD1 is a weak D gene call, 6 bases matching. This TCR was sampled from a human donor in good health. This receptor carries the CDR3 CSVEGPSSTGNTEAFF. The sequence in DNA is TGCAGCGTTGAAGGCCCCTCTTCGACAGGTAACACTGAAGCTTTCTTT.